The clone carrying this TCR beta chain is classed as medium-sized (0.01 to 0.1%). The antigen remains unidentified. TCRdb independently ran MiXCR on the RT-PCR reads; one entry per CDR3 protein. The data contain about 780,000 distinct CDR3 sequences, around a sixth of them singletons. This record belongs to a study of response to subunit inactivated influenza vaccine. General study findings and limits: The authors suggested that few new T cells are recruited per seasonal influenza vaccination.

The material was PBMCs from blood, obtained about 5 days after vaccination. The TCR sequence derives from a man between 45 and 60 years old who received an inactivated influenza vaccine.

The DNA of the CDR3 is TGTGCCAGCTCCACAGGGGTAGGCTCCTACGAGCAGTACTTC. It specifies CASSTGVGSYEQYF. The rearrangement uses TRBV18 and TRBJ2-7, with 7 bases aligning to TRBD1. Looked up from germline, CDR1 is KGHSH and CDR2 is LQKENI. The CDR3 is made up of 14 amino acids. V gave up 6 bases and J gave up 0 bases; unmatched junction bases: 5.